Below are 14 T cell receptor beta chains sequenced from a single sample in a study of T cells in narcolepsy. TCRdb keeps only in-frame clones here, not all; method: immunoSEQ multiplex PCR. This table holds tens of thousands of clones, approximately 79% found once. The sequenced material came from memory (CD45RA-) CD4+ T cells from blood. These receptors were obtained from a human donor in good health.

The rearrangement joins TRBV19 to TRBJ1-5; TRBD1 aligns across 8 bases. CDR3 size: 14 residues. Germline V gene data show CDR1 as LNHDA and CDR2 as SQIVND (reference sequence). V was pared by 7 bases and J by 5 bases, with 7 bases of the junction left unmatched. CDR3 amino acids: CASTGQGRDQPQHF. The CDR3 nucleotides are TGTGCCAGTACTGGACAGGGACGGGATCAGCCCCAGCATTTT. The full variable domain, rest sourced from reference TRBV19 and TRBJ1-5, is DGGITQSPKYLFRKEGQNVTLSCEQNLNHDAMYWYRQDPGQGLRLIYYSQIVNDFQKGDIAEGYSVSREKKESFPLTVTSAQKNPTAFYLCASTGQGRDQPQHFGDGTRLSIL.

This clone was detected only a few times. The rearrangement links TRBV15 to TRBJ2-1, with 9 positions matching TRBD2. Trimming cost V 0 bases and J 5 bases; bases outside gene matches: 2. The CDR3 totals 15 residues. Germline lookup yields CDR1 LNHNV and CDR2 YYDKDF (reference sequence). The CDR3 nucleotides are TGTGCCACCAGCAGAGAGACTAGCGGACACAATGAGCAGTTCTTC. Its protein is CATSRETSGHNEQFF.

The chain couples TRBV18 to TRBJ2-2; a weak D match, TRBD1 (5 bases). Germline V lookup: CDR1 KGHSH, CDR2 LQKENI. This CDR3 spans 16 amino acids. V was pared by 0 bases and J by 2 bases, with 10 bases between. The CDR3 DNA is TGTGCCAGCTCACCACCGGGGCAGCCCAACACCGGGGAGCTGTTTTTT. This codes for CASSPPGQPNTGELFF.

V usage is TRBV11-3 and J usage is TRBJ2-7; no firm D call. Germline values: CDR1 SGHNT, CDR2 YENEEA. This CDR3 comprises 12 residues. V gave up 5 bases and J gave up 4 bases, with 9 bases separating them. CDR3 loop: CASSRTAYEQYF. CDR3 in DNA: TGTGCCAGCAGCCGAACAGCTTACGAGCAGTACTTC.

The rearrangement links TRBV29-1 to TRBJ1-1; D gene ambiguous. Germline V CDR1 and CDR2: SQVTM, ANQGSEA. CDR3 length: 12 residues. V was shortened by 6 bases and J by 6 bases, with 14 bases between the two germline ends. CDR3 nucleotide sequence: TGCAGCGTGACTCTTAATGTCGCTGAAGCTTTCTTT. It specifies CSVTLNVAEAFF.

V is TRBV5-1 and J is TRBJ1-1, with TRBD1 as a possible D gene (5 bases). The CDR3 is 14 residues long. Trimming removed 2 bases from V and 2 bases from J, with 10 bases in between. From germline, CDR1 is SGHRS and CDR2 YFSETQ. The CDR3 sequence is CASSFSDSNTEAFF. The DNA for the CDR3 is TGCGCCAGCAGCTTTTCAGACAGTAACACTGAAGCTTTCTTT.

The chain uses TRBV6-5 and TRBJ1-5; no clear D gene. Deletions cut 0 bases from V and 0 bases from J, with 6 bases between. There are 15 residues in the CDR3. Germline V gene lookup returns CDR1 MNHEY and CDR2 SVGAGI. DNA for the CDR3: TGTGCCAGCAGTTACTCGAGAAGTAGCAATCAGCCCCAGCATTTT. This sequence encodes CASSYSRSSNQPQHF.

The rearrangement uses TRBV6-5 and TRBJ1-2; D perhaps matches TRBD1 (5 bases). Germline CDR1 MNHEY, CDR2 SVGAGI. With 5 bases removed from V and 6 bases from J, the gap between germline ends came to 13 bases. The CDR3 covers 13 residues. CDR3 amino acids: CASSIRERDGYTF. The CDR3 nucleotides are TGTGCCAGCAGTATCAGGGAGAGGGATGGCTACACCTTC.

This CDR3 is CASSRQGLGETQYF. CDR3 sequence (DNA): TGCGCCAGCAGCCGACAGGGCCTGGGCGAGACCCAGTACTTC. The chain links TRBV5-1 to TRBJ2-5; 7 bases match TRBD1. The V and J ends lost 4 bases and 5 bases, in that order; junction bases with no gene match: 8. The CDR3 length is 14 residues. CDR1 is SGHRS and CDR2 is YFSETQ in the germline V gene.

The chain employs TRBV5-1 and TRBJ2-1; D call uncertain. Germline V CDR1 and CDR2: SGHRS, YFSETQ. Trimming removed 0 bases from V and 7 bases from J, with 11 bases in between. The length of the CDR3 is 14 residues. The CDR3 bases are TGCGCCAGCAGCTTGGTGTCCTACTTGAATGAGCAGTTCTTC. It yields the protein CASSLVSYLNEQFF.

The chain carries TRBV5-5 and TRBJ1-2; weak D call: TRBD1 (5 bases). The CDR3 consists of 16 residues. The V and J ends lost 5 bases and 2 bases respectively, with 19 bases between them. Looked up from germline, CDR1 is SGHKS and CDR2 is YYEKEE (reference sequence). For the CDR3, the DNA is TGTGCCAGCAGATTGAACTTCGCGGGACCGAACTATGGCTACACCTTC. This sequence encodes CASRLNFAGPNYGYTF.

The chain carries TRBV9 and TRBJ2-1; 9 bases agree with TRBD2. The ends lost 3 bases at V and 9 bases at J; junction bases unmatched: 13. The CDR3 consists of 16 residues. Germline V gene sequence: CDR1 SGDLS, CDR2 YYNGEE. CDR3 DNA sequence: TGTGCCAGCAGCGCAATAGCGGGAGCCGGGGTGGGTGAGCAGTTCTTC. Amino acid sequence: CASSAIAGAGVGEQFF. Drawing the rest from reference TRBV9 and TRBJ2-1, the complete variable domain is DSGVTQTPKHLITATGQRVTLRCSPRSGDLSVYWYQQSLDQGLQFLIQYYNGEERAKGNILERFSAQQFPDLHSELNLSSLELGDSALYFCASSAIAGAGVGEQFFGPGTRLTVL.

In its sample, this clone was seen a few times. The chain links TRBV10-3 to TRBJ1-1, with a tentative D call TRBD1 (6 bases). Trimming stripped 6 bases from V and 7 bases from J, with 18 bases between. The CDR3 covers 14 residues. The germline CDR1 and CDR2 sequences are ENHRY and SYGVKD. The CDR3 protein is CAIRVRGLRDEAFF. Written as DNA, the CDR3 is TGTGCCATCAGGGTCAGGGGCTTGCGGGATGAAGCTTTCTTT.

The genes are TRBV30 and TRBJ1-2, with D possibly matching TRBD1 (5 bases). Trimming shortened V by 2 bases and J by 7 bases, and 17 bases separated the two germline ends. This CDR3 spans 14 amino acids. Germline CDR1 is GTSNPN and CDR2 is SVGIG (reference sequence). The CDR3 loop is CAWSRPPRVRGYTF. The CDR3 DNA reads as TGTGCCTGGAGTCGCCCCCCCAGGGTACGTGGCTACACCTTC.